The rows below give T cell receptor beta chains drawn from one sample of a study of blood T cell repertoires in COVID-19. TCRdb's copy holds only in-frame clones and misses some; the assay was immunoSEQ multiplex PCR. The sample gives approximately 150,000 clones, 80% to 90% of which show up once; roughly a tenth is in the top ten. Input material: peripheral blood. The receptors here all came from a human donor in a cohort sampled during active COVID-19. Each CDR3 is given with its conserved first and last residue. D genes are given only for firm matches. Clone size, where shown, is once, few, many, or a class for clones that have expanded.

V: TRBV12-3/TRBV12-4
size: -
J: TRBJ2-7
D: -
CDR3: CASSRDKSYEQYF
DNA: TGTGCCAGCAGTCGTGACAAGTCCTACGAGCAGTACTTC

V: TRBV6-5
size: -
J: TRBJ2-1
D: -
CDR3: CASSYSAGDDEQFF
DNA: TGTGCCAGCAGTTACTCGGCAGGGGACGATGAGCAGTTCTTC

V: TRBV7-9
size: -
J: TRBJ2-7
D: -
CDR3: CASSPTGTTSRDPSLYF
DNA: TGTGCCAGCAGCCCGACAGGGACGACTTCGCGGGACCCGAGTTTGTACTTC

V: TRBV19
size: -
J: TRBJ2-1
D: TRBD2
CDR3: CASSMRLADYNEQFF
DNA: TGTGCCAGTAGTATGCGACTAGCGGATTACAATGAGCAGTTCTTC

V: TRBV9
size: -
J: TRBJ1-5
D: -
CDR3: CASSLSGSNQPQHF
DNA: TGTGCCAGCAGCTTGAGCGGGAGTAATCAGCCCCAGCATTTT

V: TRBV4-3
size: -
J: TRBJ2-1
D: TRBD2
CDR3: CASSQSPIAGSYNEQFF
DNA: TGCGCCAGCAGCCAATCGCCTATAGCGGGCTCCTACAATGAGCAGTTCTTC

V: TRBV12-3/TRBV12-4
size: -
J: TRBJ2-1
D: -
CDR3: CASSPGLPEQFF
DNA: TGTGCCAGCAGTCCCGGACTTCCTGAGCAGTTCTTC

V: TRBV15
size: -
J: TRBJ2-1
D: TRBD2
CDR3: CATSQRTGGGYNEQFF
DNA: TGTGCCACCAGCCAGAGGACCGGGGGGGGATACAATGAGCAGTTCTTC

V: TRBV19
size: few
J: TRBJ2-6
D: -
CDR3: CASSHAGSGANVLTF
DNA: TGTGCCAGTAGTCATGCAGGGTCTGGGGCCAACGTCCTGACTTTC

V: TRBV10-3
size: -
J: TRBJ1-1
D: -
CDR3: CAISRITGSTEAFF
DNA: TGTGCCATCAGTCGGATTACAGGGAGCACTGAAGCTTTCTTT

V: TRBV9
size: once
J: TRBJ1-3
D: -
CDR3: CASSVGAGSGNTIYF
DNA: TGTGCCAGCAGCGTAGGGGCGGGCTCTGGAAACACCATATATTTT

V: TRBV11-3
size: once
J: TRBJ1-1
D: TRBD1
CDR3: CASRNGTENTEAFF
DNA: TGTGCCAGCAGAAACGGGACAGAGAACACTGAAGCTTTCTTT

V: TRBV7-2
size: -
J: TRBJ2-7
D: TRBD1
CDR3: CASSRPGQGAYEQYF
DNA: TGTGCCAGCAGTCGACCGGGACAGGGAGCCTACGAGCAGTACTTC

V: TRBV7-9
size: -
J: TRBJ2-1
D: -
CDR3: CASSLETGKNEQFF
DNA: TGTGCCAGCAGCTTAGAAACAGGGAAGAATGAGCAGTTCTTC

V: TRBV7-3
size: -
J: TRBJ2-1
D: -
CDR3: CASSLGGGSGEQFF
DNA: TGTGCCAGCAGCTTAGGGGGCGGGAGCGGTGAGCAGTTCTTC

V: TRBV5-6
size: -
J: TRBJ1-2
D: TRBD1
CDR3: CASSFGQGFYGYTF
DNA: TGTGCCAGCAGCTTTGGACAGGGGTTCTATGGCTACACCTTC

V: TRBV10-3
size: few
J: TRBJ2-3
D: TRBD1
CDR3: CAISPGQGTDRKTDTQYF
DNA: TGTGCCATCAGCCCGGGACAGGGGACAGATCGGAAGACAGATACGCAGTATTTT

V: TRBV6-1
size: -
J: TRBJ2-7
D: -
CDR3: CASSDGNYEQYF
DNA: TGTGCCAGCAGTGACGGGAACTACGAGCAGTACTTC